This entry lists 29 T cell receptor beta chains sequenced from one sample in a study of T cells in Graves' hyperthyroidism and ophthalmopathy. Authors of the study amplified TCR beta CDR3 regions from RNA transcripts. First-round RT-PCR targeting the TCR CDR3 was performed with the HTBI primer set. MiXCR, applied by TCRdb to the multiplex PCR reads, yields one record per CDR3 protein. Of about half a million distinct CDR3 sequences detected, about 16% appear once; the ten largest clones hold around 28%. Sequenced input: blood. Source of these receptors: a woman aged 25 to 39 with Graves' ophthalmopathy.

This clonotype showed up many times. The chain employs TRBV28 and TRBJ2-7; a weak D match, TRBD2 (5 bases). The V and J ends lost 5 bases and 7 bases respectively, with 15 bases between them. Germline CDR1 reads MDHEN; CDR2 reads SYDVKM. There are 13 residues in the CDR3. CDR3 DNA sequence: TGTGCCAGCAGTACAAACCCGGAGGTTGAGCAGTACTTC. This gives the protein CASSTNPEVEQYF.

The chain combines TRBV7-2 with TRBJ1-2, with D unresolved. Trimming shortened V by 5 bases and J by 4 bases, and 17 bases separated the two germline ends. Germline CDR1 reads SGHTA; CDR2 reads FQGNSA. The CDR3 sequence is 15 residues long. Here the CDR3 DNA reads TGTGCCAGCAGCCCCCCCGGTGCGGGAATCTATGGCTACACCTTC. Protein sequence: CASSPPGAGIYGYTF.

This clonotype appeared many times. V is TRBV28 and J is TRBJ2-7, with D uncertain. The V and J ends lost 6 bases and 0 bases respectively, with 9 bases between them. The CDR3 is 13 amino acids. In germline, CDR1 is MDHEN, CDR2 SYDVKM. Here the CDR3 DNA reads TGTGCCAGCAGGACCTTAAACTCCTACGAGCAGTACTTC. Protein product: CASRTLNSYEQYF.

The table lists this clonotype with a few counts. The chain joins TRBV3-2 to TRBJ2-2. TRBV3-2 is a recognized pseudogene. This CDR3 spans 11 amino acids. The CDR3 loop reads CASNGAGELFF. The CDR3 DNA reads as TGTGCCAGCAATGGGGCCGGGGAGCTGTTTTTT.

The CDR3 region is CASSGTLNTEAFF. Written as DNA, the CDR3 is TGTGCCAGTAGCGGGACACTTAACACTGAAGCTTTCTTT. The rearrangement joins TRBV19 to TRBJ1-1; maybe TRBD1 (6 bases). V was cut by 6 bases and J by 2 bases, with 10 bases left in between. The CDR3 is 13 amino acids. Germline V gene lookup returns CDR1 LNHDA and CDR2 SQIVND (reference sequence).

The chain combines TRBV13 with TRBJ2-3; maybe TRBD2 (6 bases). Deletions cut 5 bases from V and 0 bases from J, with 21 bases between. This CDR3 is built from 18 residues. CDR1 is PRHDT and CDR2 is FYEKMQ in the germline V gene (reference sequence). CDR3 sequence: CASSPTKWAGFSTDTQYF. As DNA, the CDR3 is TGTGCCAGCAGCCCAACTAAGTGGGCGGGATTTAGCACAGATACGCAGTATTTT.

This chain uses TRBV7-9 with TRBJ2-7; 10 bases match TRBD1. Per the germline V gene, CDR1 is SEHNR and CDR2 is FQNEAQ (reference sequence). The V gene end was trimmed by 5 bases and the J gene end by 4 bases; junction bases not matched to a gene: 8. This CDR3 contains 15 residues. The CDR3 region is CASSTVDRGTYEQYF. CDR3 in DNA: TGTGCCAGCAGCACCGTGGACAGGGGGACGTACGAGCAGTACTTC.

This clonotype was picked up one time. The rearrangement joins TRBV28 to TRBJ1-5; possible D gene TRBD1, 6 bases. Looked up from germline, CDR1 is MDHEN and CDR2 is SYDVKM. This CDR3 comprises 12 residues. V was trimmed by 6 bases and J by 6 bases, leaving 9 bases between them. The CDR3 reads CASREGGQPQHF. The CDR3 nucleotides read TGTGCCAGCAGAGAGGGGGGTCAGCCCCAGCATTTT.

This clonotype was found many times. This chain connects TRBV28 to TRBJ1-1; D is perhaps TRBD1 (6 bases). The CDR3 consists of 14 residues. V dropped 7 bases and J dropped 0 bases, with 12 bases sitting between them. Germline loops: CDR1 MDHEN, CDR2 SYDVKM. The chain's CDR3 is CASTTGAVNTEAFF. In DNA, the CDR3 is TGTGCCAGCACAACGGGGGCGGTGAACACTGAAGCTTTCTTT. Full variable domain (remainder filled in from reference TRBV28 and TRBJ1-1): DVKVTQSSRYLVKRTGEKVFLECVQDMDHENMFWYRQDPGLGLRLIYFSYDVKMKEKGDIPEGYSVSREKKERFSLILESASTNQTSMYLCASTTGAVNTEAFFGQGTRLTVV.

Comment on this clonotype: The junction does not match germline at one end; this may be a read error. This chain uses TRBV6-1 with TRBJ2-7; tentative D call: TRBD2 (5 bases). The germline V gene has CDR1 MNHNS and CDR2 SASEGT. There are 14 residues in the CDR3. This CDR3 reads CGNDPSGIGYEQCF. The CDR3 nucleotides are TGTGGGAACGACCCCTCCGGGATCGGCTACGAGCAGTGCTTC.

The chain has TRBV7-9 and TRBJ2-7; D remains ambiguous. This CDR3 comprises 13 residues. Trimming shortened V by 5 bases and J by 7 bases, and 15 bases separated the two germline ends. CDR1 and CDR2 (germline): SEHNR, FQNEAQ (reference sequence). The CDR3 loop is CASSHDTYKEQYF. CDR3 sequence (DNA): TGTGCCAGCAGCCATGACACTTACAAAGAGCAGTACTTC.

This clonotype was found many times. The chain links TRBV6-1 to TRBJ1-2; D is unresolved. V lost 9 bases and J lost 7, with 12 bases in between. Germline loops: CDR1 MNHNS, CDR2 SASEGT. The CDR3 covers 11 residues. This chain's CDR3 is CASFDLSGYTF. In DNA, the CDR3 is TGTGCCAGTTTCGACTTGTCTGGCTACACCTTC.

This clonotype was seen ten or more times. The chain employs TRBV12-3 or TRBV12-4 and TRBJ2-5; D is perhaps TRBD1 (5 bases). Trimming took off 4 bases at V and 1 base at J, with 10 bases between the two ends. The CDR3 is 14 amino acids. The CDR3 nucleotides read TGTGCCAGCAGTTCGCCAGGGTTCCAAGAGACCCAGTACTTC. It is translated as CASSSPGFQETQYF.

This clonotype was seen repeatedly, ten times or more. J is TRBJ2-7 and V is TRBV9, with D perhaps assigned TRBD1 or TRBD2 (5 bases each). The CDR3 spans 14 residues. The germline CDR1 and CDR2 sequences are SGDLS and YYNGEE. V dropped 4 bases and J dropped 2 bases, with 13 bases sitting between them. The CDR3 nucleotides read TGTGCCAGCAGCCTGGAACAGGAGGCCTACGAGCAGTACTTC. Translating it yields CASSLEQEAYEQYF.

The table lists this clonotype with many counts. CDR3 coding DNA: TGTGCCTGGAGTCAAGCTGACAGGGGGCGACTACAAGGCTACACCTTC. This codes for CAWSQADRGRLQGYTF. This chain joins TRBV30 and TRBJ1-2; TRBD1 aligns across 10 bases. CDR1 is GTSNPN, CDR2 SVGIG, per germline (reference sequence). V dropped 2 bases and J dropped 8; count of bases not matched to a gene: 14. The CDR3 is made up of 16 amino acids.

This clonotype was observed at least ten times. This chain connects TRBV20-1 to TRBJ2-7; D is possibly TRBD2 (5 bases). The CDR3 length is 13 residues. The V end lost 3 bases, the J end lost 3 bases, and 12 bases lay between the germline ends. In germline, CDR1 is DFQATT, CDR2 SNEGSKA (reference sequence). For the CDR3, the DNA is TGCAGTGCTAGTATGCGGGCCAACTACGAGCAGTACTTC. Residues: CSASMRANYEQYF.

Ten or more counts support this clonotype. The chain is built from TRBV27 and TRBJ2-2; D gene unclear. Germline CDR1 and CDR2: MNHEY and SMNVEV (reference sequence). The CDR3 contains 12 residues. Trimming shortened V by 6 bases and J by 4 bases, and 6 bases separated the two germline ends. CDR3 nucleotides: TGTGCCAGCAGGGGTGGCACCGGGGAGCTGTTTTTT. Protein product: CASRGGTGELFF.

The sample holds many counts of this clonotype. The V call is TRBV29-1, the J call TRBJ1-1; D remains ambiguous. CDR1 and CDR2 from the germline V gene are SQVTM and ANQGSEA. Trimming cost V 6 bases and J 0 bases, with 5 bases left between them. The CDR3 contains 11 residues. CDR3 residues: CSVPMNTEAFF. CDR3 DNA: TGCAGCGTCCCGATGAACACTGAAGCTTTCTTT.

This clonotype was recorded a few times. J is TRBJ2-1 and V is TRBV19; 9 nucleotides match TRBD2. V was clipped by 2 bases and J by 9 bases; unmatched bases: 8. The CDR3 is made up of 15 amino acids. Germline V lookup: CDR1 LNHDA, CDR2 SQIVND (reference sequence). CDR3 in amino acids: CASSIRLAGTSEQFF. The CDR3 DNA follows: TGTGCCAGTAGTATAAGGCTAGCGGGAACCAGTGAGCAGTTCTTC.

At least ten counts were recorded for this clonotype. The chain is built from TRBV7-2 and TRBJ2-7; possibly TRBD2 for D (5 bases). Trimming removed 3 bases from V and 0 bases from J, with 18 bases in between. The CDR3 consists of 17 residues. CDR1 is SGHTA and CDR2 is FQGNSA in the germline V gene. CDR3 residues: CASSFLQPPGSSYEQYF. Here the CDR3 DNA reads TGTGCCAGCAGCTTCCTACAGCCCCCGGGGAGCTCCTACGAGCAGTACTTC.

This clonotype was detected a few times. The chain employs TRBV18 and TRBJ2-3; D is possibly TRBD1 (5 bases). CDR3 length: 14 amino acids. The ends were cut back, 2 bases at V and 2 bases at J, with 8 bases in the middle. Germline V lookup: CDR1 KGHSH, CDR2 LQKENI. Written as DNA, the CDR3 is TGTGCCAGCTCACCAGGGGCGGACACAGATACGCAGTATTTT. Translation: CASSPGADTDTQYF.

In its sample, this clonotype was seen a few times. The CDR3, as DNA: TGTGCCAGCAGTTTCTGGGAGCCCAATCAGCCCCAGCATTTT. Translating gives CASSFWEPNQPQHF. The rearrangement joins TRBV7-8 to TRBJ1-5; D unclear. The CDR3 is made up of 14 amino acids. Between the trimmed V and J ends, which lost 6 bases and 3 bases, there was a span of 12 bases. CDR1 SGHVS and CDR2 FQNEAQ come from the germline V gene.

This clonotype was observed many times. The CDR3 loop is CASTWGRMNTEAFF. Here the CDR3 DNA reads TGTGCCAGCACTTGGGGACGGATGAACACTGAAGCTTTCTTT. V usage is TRBV11-1 and J usage is TRBJ1-1; possible D gene TRBD1, 5 bases. CDR1 is SGHAT and CDR2 is FQDESV in the germline V gene (reference sequence). The CDR3 extends over 14 amino acids. With 7 bases removed from V and 0 bases from J, the gap between germline ends came to 12 bases.

This clonotype has ten or more counts. This chain connects TRBV6-1 to TRBJ2-7; unclear D gene. This CDR3 has 14 residues. V was pared by 5 bases and J by 2 bases, with 13 bases between. Germline-derived CDR1 and CDR2 are MNHNS and SASEGT. The CDR3: CASSYSGPPYEQYF. CDR3 bases: TGTGCCAGCAGTTATTCCGGGCCCCCCTACGAGCAGTACTTC.

In the case of this clonotype: One junction end disagrees with the germline gene, perhaps due to a read error. The chain employs TRBV5-1 and TRBJ2-7; D is undetermined. The CDR3 sequence is 14 residues long. Germline lookup yields CDR1 SGHRS and CDR2 YFSETQ. The CDR3, as DNA: TGTGCCAGCAGCGCAAGTGGTCTAAAGTACGAGCAGTACTTC. It is translated as CASSASGLKYEQYF.

This clonotype was found many times. The chain is built from TRBV20-1 and TRBJ2-1; either TRBD1 or TRBD2 may fit D (5 bases each). Germline V CDR1 and CDR2: DFQATT, SNEGSKA (reference sequence). Trimming shortened V by 5 bases and J by 5 bases, and 19 bases separated the two germline ends. The CDR3 runs 15 residues. CDR3 DNA sequence: TGCAGTGCTGATGACCGGGACGTACAGGACAATGAGCAGTTCTTC. This translates into CSADDRDVQDNEQFF.

This clonotype has a count of ten or more. The chain carries TRBV3-1 and TRBJ2-2; possible D gene TRBD2, 5 bases. The germline CDR1 and CDR2 sequences are LGHDT and YNNKEL (reference sequence). CDR3 length: 15 residues. Trimming pared 1 base from V and 6 bases from J, leaving 12 bases between. CDR3 nucleotides: TGTGCCAGCAGCCAAGTATCAGACGGGGCCGGGGAGCTGTTTTTT. This translates into CASSQVSDGAGELFF.

This clonotype showed up many times. The gene calls are TRBV6-2 or TRBV6-3 and TRBJ1-1; the D gene is possibly TRBD1 (6 bases). Germline CDR1 reads MNHEY; CDR2 reads SVGEGT. The CDR3 has 13 amino acids. The V gene lost 0 bases and the J gene lost 5 bases, with 7 bases spanning the gap. CDR3 sequence reads: CASSYSRGTEAFF. In DNA, the CDR3 is TGTGCCAGCAGTTACTCGAGGGGGACTGAAGCTTTCTTT.

The chain links TRBV28 to TRBJ2-5; 12 bases are a match to TRBD2. Germline values: CDR1 MDHEN, CDR2 SYDVKM. The CDR3 covers 16 residues. CDR3 coding DNA: TGTGCGACCCAACGGACTAGCGGGATAGGAAAAGAGACCCAGTACTTC. This encodes CATQRTSGIGKETQYF.